This T cell receptor (beta chain) was sequenced for a study of T cells expressing NK-cell markers. The CDR3 is 17 amino acids. In germline, CDR1 is SEHNR, CDR2 FQNEAQ (reference sequence). TCRdb re-called the 5' RACE reads and shows each CDR3 protein once, DNA omitted. The sample table includes roughly 150,000 distinct CDR3 sequences. This sequence joins TRBV7-9 and TRBJ1-2; the D call of TRBD1 rests on TCRdb alone, since no DNA is present to check it. This TCR derives from a man aged 18-70 years in good health. Input material: blood T cells: a sorted CD56 or NKG2C T cell subset, CD4+ or CD8+ T cells, or bulk PBMC T cells (not recorded which). The CDR3 loop is CASSLDPWDSKDYGYTF. Using reference TRBV7-9 and TRBJ1-2 for the parts outside the CDR3, the full variable domain is DTGVSQNPRHKITKRGQNVTFRCDPISEHNRLYWYRQTLGQGPEFLTYFQNEAQLEKSRLLSDRFSAERPKGSFSTLEIQRTEQGDSAMYLCASSLDPWDSKDYGYTFGSGTRLTVV.